These 12 T cell receptor beta chains came from one sample sequenced in a study of blood T cell repertoires in COVID-19. The assay was immunoSEQ multiplex PCR, and TCRdb's table has in-frame clones only and misses some. Altogether around 100,000 clones are present, 84% being singletons, with the ten largest covering over 10%. The source material was peripheral blood. These receptors were collected from a human donor in a cohort sampled during active or convalescent COVID-19.

The genes are TRBV6-6 and TRBJ2-5; D might be TRBD2 (5 bases). Trimming shortened V by 6 bases and J by 5 bases, and 16 bases separated the two germline ends. CDR1 is MNHNY, CDR2 SVGAGI, per germline (reference sequence). The CDR3 extends over 14 amino acids. The CDR3 sequence: CASRRRTGGETQYF. The CDR3 coding sequence is TGTGCCAGCAGAAGAAGGACCGGCGGGGAGACCCAGTACTTC.

CDR3 sequence: CASNRGYQETQYF. The CDR3 DNA reads as TGTGCCAGCAACAGGGGCTATCAAGAGACCCAGTACTTC. The chain carries TRBV7-8 and TRBJ2-5, with 7 bases lining up with TRBD1. Germline V CDR1 and CDR2: SGHVS, FQNEAQ. Losses at the gene ends were 7 bases for V and 2 bases for J; bases not matched to a gene: 4. CDR3 size: 13 residues.

As DNA, the CDR3 is TGTGCCAGCAGCACCTACGGGGGTCAGACCCAGTACTTC. Translated, it gives CASSTYGGQTQYF. The gene calls are TRBV6-2 or TRBV6-3 and TRBJ2-5; D might be TRBD2 (6 bases). Trimming shortened V by 6 bases and J by 6 bases, and 14 bases separated the two germline ends. There are 13 residues in the CDR3. Germline assignment: CDR1 MNHEY and CDR2 SVGEGT.

The CDR3 loop is CASSPQGVAGYTF. The CDR3 coding sequence is TGTGCCAGTAGTCCCCAAGGAGTGGCCGGCTACACCTTC. The chain links TRBV19 to TRBJ1-2; no definite D call. Germline V gene sequence: CDR1 LNHDA, CDR2 SQIVND (reference sequence). This CDR3 is 13 amino acids long. Trimming left V 5 bases short and J 8 bases short, with 15 bases between.

The chain combines TRBV18 with TRBJ2-7; D is unresolved. CDR1 is KGHSH and CDR2 is LQKENI in the germline V gene. V was shortened by 3 bases and J by 11 bases, with 8 bases between the two germline ends. The CDR3 contains 10 residues. CDR3 loop: CASSPPEEYF. The DNA of the CDR3 is TGTGCCAGCTCACCGCCTGAGGAGTACTTC. Full variable domain (missing parts from reference TRBV18 and TRBJ2-7): NAGVMQNPRHLVRRRGQEARLRCSPMKGHSHVYWYRQLPEEGLKFMVYLQKENIIDESGMPKERFSAEFPKEGPSILRIQQVVRGDSAAYFCASSPPEEYFGPGTRLTVT.

The rearrangement joins TRBV19 to TRBJ2-5; 11 bases map to TRBD2. Germline V CDR1 and CDR2: LNHDA, SQIVND (reference sequence). The CDR3 spans 19 residues. The V and J ends lost 4 bases and 2 bases, in that order; junction bases with no gene match: 15. The CDR3 DNA sequence: TGTGCCAGTAGTACACCCTTATGGGCTAGCGGGGGGCGGCAAGAGACCCAGTACTTC. Translation: CASSTPLWASGGRQETQYF.

V is TRBV5-8 and J is TRBJ2-1; 9 bases agree with TRBD1. Germline V gene sequence: CDR1 SGHTS, CDR2 YDEGEE. The CDR3 is 14 residues long. V was clipped by 5 bases and J by 3 bases; unmatched bases: 3. The CDR3 sequence: CASSSGQGYNEQFF. The CDR3 nucleotides read TGTGCCAGCAGTTCGGGACAGGGCTACAATGAGCAGTTCTTC.

J is TRBJ2-7 and V is TRBV5-1, with D tentatively TRBD2 (5 bases). V was cut by 0 bases and J by 7 bases, with 11 bases left in between. The V gene's germline CDR1 is SGHRS and CDR2 YFSETQ. The CDR3 is 13 amino acids. CDR3 bases: TGCGCCAGCAGCTTGGACCAAAGGAGGGAGCAGTACTTC. It translates to CASSLDQRREQYF.

CDR3 in amino acids: CASSSDRGIQYF. For the CDR3, the DNA is TGTGCCAGCAGCTCGGACAGGGGAATACAGTATTTT. The genes are TRBV7-3 and TRBJ2-3; 9 bases are a match to TRBD1. Unmatched junction bases numbered 5, after V lost 4 bases and J lost 12 bases. This CDR3 has 12 residues. Per the germline V gene, CDR1 is SGHTA and CDR2 is FQGTGA.

This chain connects TRBV7-2 to TRBJ2-3; D not certain. The CDR3 consists of 11 residues. Germline V gene lookup returns CDR1 SGHTA and CDR2 FQGNSA. The V and J ends lost 6 bases and 6 bases respectively, with 7 bases between them. CDR3 region: CASREADTQYF. The CDR3 bases are TGTGCCAGCAGGGAAGCGGATACGCAGTATTTT.

The gene calls are TRBV5-5 and TRBJ1-3; 11 bases agree with TRBD1. The CDR3 contains 18 residues. Looked up from germline, CDR1 is SGHKS and CDR2 is YYEKEE (reference sequence). With 4 bases clipped from V and 4 bases from J, the junction kept 13 bases outside the gene matches. CDR3 sequence (DNA): TGTGCCAGCAGCAACCGGGACAGGGGGTTTTTCTCGGGAAACACCATATATTTT. Amino acid sequence: CASSNRDRGFFSGNTIYF.

This CDR3 is CASYRDRARDTQYF. The CDR3 DNA is TGTGCCAGCTACCGGGACAGGGCAAGAGATACGCAGTATTTT. The chain employs TRBV18 and TRBJ2-3; 9 positions agree with TRBD1. The J segment lost 5 bases and the V segment lost 7 bases, leaving 7 bases of the junction unmatched. The CDR3 has 14 amino acids. CDR1 KGHSH and CDR2 LQKENI come from the germline V gene.